This T cell receptor (beta chain) was sequenced during a study of blood T cells in healthy people across ages. Through a sample-barcoded 5' primer and a J-beta primer mix, a second PCR was run for roughly 6 to 12 cycles. TCRdb itself ran the 5' RACE reads through MiXCR, one entry per CDR3 protein. The table shows about 830,000 distinct CDR3 sequences, with 55% to 70% occurring only once. This CDR3 is built from 16 residues. After removal of 3 bases from V and 6 bases from J, the junction contained 9 bases not matched to a gene. Germline V gives CDR1 WNHNN, CDR2 SYGVQD (reference sequence). The V gene is TRBV10-1, the J gene TRBJ2-1, with 9 positions matching TRBD1. This TCR was recovered from a man in his thirties or forties in good health. The sequencing sample was made of blood. The CDR3 reads CASSDMGTGSGNEQFF. CDR3 bases: TGCGCCAGCAGTGATATGGGGACAGGGAGTGGCAATGAGCAGTTCTTC.